The sequence of this T cell receptor (beta chain) was determined in a study of blood T cells in healthy people across ages. Next came a second PCR, run for about 7 to 11 cycles, which used a sample-barcoded 5' primer along with a J-beta primer mix. All samples yielded 2.5 million or more CDR3-containing paired-end reads. In TCRdb, the 5' RACE reads were re-called with MiXCR into one record per CDR3 protein. The profile covers roughly 570,000 distinct CDR3 sequences, with 27% appearing a single time and approximately 18% taken by the ten largest. The trim removed 3 bases at V and 4 bases at J, leaving 11 bases unmatched. The CDR3 runs 16 residues. Germline V gives CDR1 SGHNT, CDR2 YYREEE (reference sequence). Every sample gave at least 6 micrograms of total RNA when it was extracted. This clonotype was counted a few times.

This chain joins TRBV5-4 and TRBJ2-5, with 8 bases identical to TRBD2. The clonotype originates from a woman in her 70s in good health. Sequenced material: blood. In DNA, the CDR3 is TGTGCCAGCAGCTCCACAACGGGGGGGCGCGGAGAGACCCAGTACTTC. This sequence encodes CASSSTTGGRGETQYF.